Listed here are 13 T cell receptor beta chains from one sample, sequenced in a study of T cell changes during pregnancy in multiple sclerosis. Libraries were prepared by immunoSEQ multiplex PCR; TCRdb keeps only in-frame clonotypes and omits some of them. The table records approximately 90,000 clones, about 91% of them present only once. This material consisted of peripheral blood, taken before pregnancy. The receptors stem from a female donor with multiple sclerosis, enrolled in a pregnancy study.

The chain joins TRBV28 to TRBJ1-1, with a possible D match to TRBD1 (5 bases). This CDR3 comprises 13 residues. The germline V and J ends were trimmed by 8 bases and 1 base, with 11 bases remaining between them. Germline V CDR1 and CDR2: MDHEN, SYDVKM. The CDR3 nucleotides are TGTGCCAGCGCGGGGCGGTGGAACACTGAAGCTTTCTTT. Protein sequence: CASAGRWNTEAFF.

This sequence joins TRBV29-1 and TRBJ2-7; a possible D gene is TRBD1 (6 bases). The germline CDR1 and CDR2 sequences are SQVTM and ANQGSEA. The CDR3 consists of 12 residues. V lost 5 bases, J lost 2 bases, and 10 bases lay in between. CDR3 in DNA: TGCAGCGTTCGGGACAATGCCTACGAGCAGTACTTC. Translated, it gives CSVRDNAYEQYF.

The J gene is TRBJ2-3, the V gene TRBV19, with D possibly being TRBD1 (6 bases). V shed 3 bases and J shed 6 bases, with 10 bases lying between them. This CDR3 region has 13 residues. Germline CDR1 LNHDA, CDR2 SQIVND (reference sequence). CDR3 coding DNA: TGTGCCAGTAGTATCCAAAGGGGGGATACGCAGTATTTT. Translating it yields CASSIQRGDTQYF.

The rearrangement links TRBV5-1 to TRBJ1-4; D uncertain. CDR1 is SGHRS, CDR2 YFSETQ, per germline. CDR3 size: 13 residues. Trimming took 2 bases from V and 8 from J, leaving 10 bases between them. CDR3 residues: CASSLNYGEKLFF. The CDR3 bases are TGCGCCAGCAGCTTAAACTACGGAGAAAAACTGTTTTTT.

The chain couples TRBV2 to TRBJ1-4, with TRBD1 identical over 9 bases. Germline CDR1 and CDR2: SNHLY and FYNNEI. Unmatched junction bases numbered 9, after V lost 6 bases and J lost 7 bases. This CDR3 has 15 amino acids. CDR3 region: CASSYPGTGFEKLFF. The DNA of the CDR3 is TGTGCCAGCAGCTATCCGGGGACAGGGTTTGAAAAACTGTTTTTT. The full variable domain, completed using reference TRBV2 and TRBJ1-4, is EPEVTQTPSHQVTQMGQEVILRCVPISNHLYFYWYRQILGQKVEFLVSFYNNEISEKSEIFDDQFSVERPDGSNFTLKIRSTKLEDSAMYFCASSYPGTGFEKLFFGSGTQLSVL.

V is TRBV6-5 and J is TRBJ1-1; D unclear. V lost 6 bases and J lost 1, with 9 bases in between. The V gene's germline CDR1 is MNHEY and CDR2 SVGAGI. This CDR3 is built from 13 residues. The CDR3 region has the DNA TGTGCCAGCAGGGGCGCAGAGAACACTGAAGCTTTCTTT. Amino acids: CASRGAENTEAFF.

The V gene is TRBV4-3, the J gene TRBJ2-1; 7 bases match TRBD2. Trimming removed 0 bases from V and 0 bases from J; junction bases left unmatched: 5. This CDR3 has 17 residues. The germline V gene encodes CDR1 LGHNA and CDR2 YSLEER. CDR3 loop: CASSQDPAGSSYNEQFF. In DNA form, the CDR3 reads TGCGCCAGCAGCCAAGATCCAGCGGGGAGCTCCTACAATGAGCAGTTCTTC.

This chain uses TRBV19 with TRBJ2-7, with 9 nucleotides matching TRBD1. The V gene's germline CDR1 is LNHDA and CDR2 SQIVND (reference sequence). Trimming removed 5 bases from V and 3 bases from J; junction bases left unmatched: 8. CDR3 length: 15 residues. CDR3 in amino acids: CASSLQGARIYEQYF. As DNA, the CDR3 is TGTGCCAGTAGTCTACAGGGGGCTAGGATCTACGAGCAGTACTTC.

This clone was seen a few times. The chain employs TRBV19 and TRBJ1-3; D not certain. Trimming took off 3 bases at V and 2 bases at J, with 8 bases between the two ends. The CDR3 has 14 amino acids. CDR1 is LNHDA, CDR2 SQIVND, per germline (reference sequence). CDR3 sequence reads: CASSIGEPGNTIYF. In DNA form, the CDR3 reads TGTGCCAGTAGTATCGGGGAACCTGGAAACACCATATATTTT. The variable domain in full, with the rest retrieved from reference TRBV19 and TRBJ1-3, is DGGITQSPKYLFRKEGQNVTLSCEQNLNHDAMYWYRQDPGQGLRLIYYSQIVNDFQKGDIAEGYSVSREKKESFPLTVTSAQKNPTAFYLCASSIGEPGNTIYFGEGSWLTVV.

V usage is TRBV5-1 and J usage is TRBJ2-7; no reliable D call. This CDR3 contains 15 residues. Per germline, CDR1 SGHRS and CDR2 YFSETQ. The V end lost 0 bases, the J end lost 4 bases, and 14 bases lay between the germline ends. As DNA, the CDR3 is TGCGCCAGCAGCTTGGCCGCAGGAAATCTATACGAGCAGTACTTC. The encoded protein is CASSLAAGNLYEQYF.

In DNA, the CDR3 is TGTGCCAGTAGTATAGATGGGGCGCGAGGACCTAAGGCTGAAGCTTTCTTT. Its protein product is CASSIDGARGPKAEAFF. The chain couples TRBV19 to TRBJ1-1; weak D call: TRBD1 (5 bases). The CDR3 spans 17 residues. Germline values: CDR1 LNHDA, CDR2 SQIVND (reference sequence). Trimming cost V 0 bases and J 6 bases, with 20 bases left between them.

This chain connects TRBV6-1 to TRBJ1-5, with D unclear. Trimming shortened V by 5 bases and J by 7 bases, and 9 bases separated the two germline ends. The CDR3 is made up of 12 amino acids. Per the germline V gene, CDR1 is MNHNS and CDR2 is SASEGT. The CDR3 DNA follows: TGTGCCAGCAGTACTCCCTGGCAGCCCCAGCATTTT. It encodes CASSTPWQPQHF.

The chain has TRBV30 and TRBJ1-1; TRBD1 matches 8 bases. The trim removed 3 bases at V and 3 bases at J, leaving 0 bases unmatched. In germline, CDR1 is GTSNPN, CDR2 SVGIG (reference sequence). This CDR3 has 12 amino acids. CDR3 DNA: TGTGCCTGGAGGGACAGGGACACTGAAGCTTTCTTT. Translation gives CAWRDRDTEAFF.